This T cell receptor (beta chain) appears in the sequencing data of a study of blood T cell repertoires in COVID-19. Across the study: The United States, Italy and Spain provided the acute and convalescent COVID-19 samples. T cells, B-cell-depleted T cells, or PBMCs supplied cDNA or gDNA.

Germline CDR1 is LGHNA and CDR2 is YNFKEQ. The length of the CDR3 is 16 residues. V shed 6 bases and J shed 4 bases, with 16 bases lying between them. In the authors' methods: Estimation of nucleated cell counts relied on the amplification of reference gene primers. Profiled with immunoSEQ multiplex PCR; TCRdb holds only in-frame clones, not every one. The D gene and trimming were derived from the DNA, and the V and J assignments and clone size from that table. The top ten hold roughly 1% of the sample, which has under 80,000 clones, around 87% seen once. The sequenced sample consisted of peripheral blood. The chain recombines TRBV4-2 with TRBJ1-6; D is possibly TRBD1 (5 bases). The origin of this receptor is a man aged 65-85 years with acute or convalescent COVID-19. CDR3 DNA sequence: TGTGCCAGCAGTCGTTCGACAGCCTCTTATAATTCACCCCTCCACTTT. It is translated as CASSRSTASYNSPLHF.